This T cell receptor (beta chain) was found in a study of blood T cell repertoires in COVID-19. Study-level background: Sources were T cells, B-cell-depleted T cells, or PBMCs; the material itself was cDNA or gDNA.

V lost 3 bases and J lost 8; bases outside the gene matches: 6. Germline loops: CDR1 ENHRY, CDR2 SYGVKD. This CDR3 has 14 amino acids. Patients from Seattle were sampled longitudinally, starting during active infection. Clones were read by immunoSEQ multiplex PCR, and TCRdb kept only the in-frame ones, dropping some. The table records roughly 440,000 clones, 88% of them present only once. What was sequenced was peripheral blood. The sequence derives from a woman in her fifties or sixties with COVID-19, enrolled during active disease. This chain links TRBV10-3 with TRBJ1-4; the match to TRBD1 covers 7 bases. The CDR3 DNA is TGTGCCATCAGTGACGAGGGGGCTCAAGAAAAACTGTTTTTT. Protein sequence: CAISDEGAQEKLFF.